This TCR beta chain was found in a study of radiation and T cells in renal cell carcinoma. General study findings and limits: Irradiated tumors held more dominant CDR3 motifs than control tumors. Compared with controls, irradiated tumors showed greater TCR clonality.

V lost 6 bases, J lost 2 bases, and 16 bases lay in between. The germline V gene has CDR1 SGHRS and CDR2 YFSETQ. The CDR3 is made up of 15 amino acids. The method was immunoSEQ multiplex PCR; TCRdb's version includes in-frame clones alone and lacks a portion of them. The table shows 15,000 or so clones, with more than 55% occurring only once. Treatment reported: treatment-naive control, cytoreductive nephrectomy. Treatment-naive patients without radiation supplied the control tumors at nephrectomy. Control tumors came from a few females and 11 males, aged about 35 to 82. This clone has only a few counts. The antigen is undetermined.

Sequencing was performed on tumor tissue, taken from a patient whose treatment was nephrectomy without radiotherapy. The chain joins TRBV5-1 to TRBJ2-3, with a weak D call TRBD2 (5 bases). The source is a man aged 60 to 75 with renal cell carcinoma. The chain's CDR3 is CASTSQAGFTDTQYF. The CDR3 DNA reads as TGCGCCAGCACCTCTCAGGCGGGTTTCACAGATACGCAGTATTTT.